This note documents a single T cell receptor beta chain sequence. This entry comes from a study of OX40 agonist ivuxolimab in advanced cancers. Sequencing used immunoSEQ multiplex PCR; TCRdb keeps in-frame clones, though not all of them. Here the sample spans about 69,000 clones, 80% to 90% being singletons. Germline loops: CDR1 MDHEN, CDR2 SYDVKM. The length of the CDR3 is 14 residues. The V gene end was trimmed by 5 bases and the J gene end by 5 bases; junction bases not matched to a gene: 7. This specimen was CD4+ or CD8+ T cells sorted from blood, taken in a trial of the OX40 agonist ivuxolimab. This TCR was recovered from an adult with an advanced solid tumor such as melanoma, head and neck, liver or kidney cancer. The V gene is TRBV28, the J gene TRBJ2-7; TRBD1 agrees at 9 bases. The CDR3 protein is CASSKQGASNEQYF. DNA for the CDR3: TGTGCCAGCAGTAAACAGGGGGCTTCCAACGAGCAGTACTTC.